A single sample is the source of the 9 T cell receptor beta chains below, sequenced in a study of T cell changes during pregnancy in multiple sclerosis. TCRdb keeps only in-frame clones here, not all; method: immunoSEQ multiplex PCR. The table shows under 100,000 clones, with around 93% occurring only once. The material sequenced was peripheral blood, taken in the first trimester of pregnancy. Every receptor here comes from a female donor in good health, enrolled as a control in a pregnancy study.

This sequence joins TRBV30 and TRBJ1-1, with 11 bases that match TRBD1. The germline gives CDR1 GTSNPN, CDR2 SVGIG (reference sequence). The CDR3 is made up of 14 amino acids. J gave up 4 bases and V 0 bases, and 1 base lay outside the gene matches. This chain's CDR3 is CAWSVGTGGTEAFF. Written as DNA, the CDR3 is TGTGCCTGGAGTGTAGGGACAGGGGGCACTGAAGCTTTCTTT.

The chain links TRBV28 to TRBJ2-2; tentatively, D is TRBD2 (6 bases). The germline V gene has CDR1 MDHEN and CDR2 SYDVKM. Trimming stripped 3 bases from V and 5 bases from J, with 13 bases between. CDR3 size: 15 residues. In nucleotides, the CDR3 is TGTGCCAGCAGTTTCGGATCGGGAGCTACCGGGGAGCTGTTTTTT. Protein sequence: CASSFGSGATGELFF.

This clone was detected only once. This chain uses TRBV6-1 with TRBJ1-5, with 7 bases lining up with TRBD1. Germline assignment: CDR1 MNHNS and CDR2 SASEGT. CDR3 length: 14 amino acids. The J segment lost 7 bases and the V segment lost 4 bases, leaving 7 bases of the junction unmatched. The CDR3 DNA reads TGTGCCAGCAGTGCCGGACAGGTCAAACAGCCCCAGCATTTT. Protein sequence: CASSAGQVKQPQHF.

The chain carries TRBV18 and TRBJ2-5; D is unresolved. Between the trimmed V and J ends, which lost 0 bases and 0 bases, there was a span of 5 bases. The CDR3 is 14 residues long. CDR1 is KGHSH, CDR2 LQKENI, per germline. The CDR3 is CASSPPAYQETQYF. For the CDR3, the DNA is TGTGCCAGCTCACCACCGGCTTACCAAGAGACCCAGTACTTC.

J is TRBJ2-7 and V is TRBV5-4, with 7 positions matching TRBD2. V shed 4 bases and J 3 bases; nucleotides not matched to a gene: 10. The CDR3 consists of 15 residues. CDR1 SGHNT and CDR2 YYREEE come from the germline V gene (reference sequence). Here the CDR3 DNA reads TGTGCCAGCAGCCCCCAGGGAGCGGGGCGCTACGAGCAGTACTTC. Amino acids: CASSPQGAGRYEQYF.

The chain is built from TRBV27 and TRBJ2-7, with TRBD1 matching 10 bases. The germline V gene encodes CDR1 MNHEY and CDR2 SMNVEV (reference sequence). J was trimmed by 7 bases and V by 5 bases; bases with no gene match: 8. The CDR3 loop spans 14 amino acids. The CDR3 region is CASSPRDRGREQYF. CDR3 DNA sequence: TGTGCCAGCAGTCCCCGGGACAGGGGTAGGGAGCAGTACTTC.

This clone has only one observation. The V and J genes are TRBV29-1 and TRBJ2-1; tentative D call: TRBD2 (6 bases). Germline CDR1 reads SQVTM; CDR2 reads ANQGSEA. The CDR3 contains 12 residues. CDR3 bases: TGCAGTATCGGGACTTCCTACAATGAGCAGTTCTTC. Translation: CSIGTSYNEQFF.

The table lists this clone with a count of one. The chain couples TRBV4-3 to TRBJ2-5; D unclear. Germline-derived CDR1 and CDR2 are LGHNA and YSLEER. The CDR3 totals 13 residues. V was shortened by 1 base and J by 3 bases, with 6 bases between the two germline ends. CDR3 residues: CASSQGLEETQYF. DNA of the CDR3: TGCGCCAGCAGCCAAGGGCTAGAAGAGACCCAGTACTTC.

The genes are TRBV2 and TRBJ1-3, with unresolved D. The ends were cut back, 4 bases at V and 7 bases at J, with 8 bases in the middle. Germline V gives CDR1 SNHLY, CDR2 FYNNEI. The CDR3 runs to 12 residues. DNA for the CDR3: TGTGCCAGCAGTGCGCGGGTTAACACCATATATTTT. This gives the protein CASSARVNTIYF.